This T cell receptor (beta chain) appears in the sequencing data of a study of shared clonotypes between healthy human individuals. Study conclusions and caveats: A generally larger estimated richness was seen in naive subsets than in memory subsets. Generation probability values for non-shared clonotypes were lower than those for clonotypes shared by all four donors.

This clone came up once. The antigen remains unidentified. The CDR3 loop spans 18 amino acids. Trimming took off 0 bases at V and 5 bases at J, with 20 bases between the two ends. Germline CDR1 and CDR2: GTSNPN and SVGIG (reference sequence). Deep-level settings were used for running the assay. TCRdb keeps only in-frame clones here, not all; method: immunoSEQ multiplex PCR. The sample includes over 2 million clones, about 94% of them seen just once. Naive CD8 cells, CD45RO-negative and positively selected for CCR7, excluded terminally differentiated effector memory CD45RA+ cells. The sequenced sample was naive CD8+ T cells sorted from blood. The origin of this receptor is a man in his late teens or twenties in good health. The rearrangement joins TRBV30 to TRBJ1-6, with D possibly TRBD1 on 5 matching bases. CDR3 sequence reads: CAWSVVRPGTANNSPLHF. CDR3 nucleotide sequence: TGTGCCTGGAGTGTAGTTCGACCGGGGACCGCGAATAATTCACCCCTCCACTTT.